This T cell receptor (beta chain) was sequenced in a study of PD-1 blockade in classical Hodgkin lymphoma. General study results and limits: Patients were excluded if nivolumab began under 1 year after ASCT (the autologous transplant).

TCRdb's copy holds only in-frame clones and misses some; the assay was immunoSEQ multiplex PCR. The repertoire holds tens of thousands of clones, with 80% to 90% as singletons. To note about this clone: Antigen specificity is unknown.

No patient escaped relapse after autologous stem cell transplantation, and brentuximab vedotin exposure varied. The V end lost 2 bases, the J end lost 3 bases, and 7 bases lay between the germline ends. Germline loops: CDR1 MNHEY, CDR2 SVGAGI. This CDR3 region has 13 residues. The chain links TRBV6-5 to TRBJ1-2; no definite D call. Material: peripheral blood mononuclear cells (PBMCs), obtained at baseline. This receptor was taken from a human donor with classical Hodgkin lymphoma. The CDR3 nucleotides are TGTGCCAGCAGTTACCTAACAGACTATGGCTACACCTTC. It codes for CASSYLTDYGYTF.